This TCR beta chain was recorded in a study of beta chain features in type 1 diabetes. Study observations and caveats: Insertion counts at VDJ junctions were lower in type 1 diabetes patients, who also showed more deletions there. Among patients with Type 1 diabetes, TCRB CDR3s were moderately but significantly shorter in every one of the four CD4+ subsets.

Expressed TCRB transcripts were sequenced because the isolated RNA had all been reverse transcribed beforehand. Clones were sequenced by immunoSEQ multiplex PCR, and TCRdb holds only the in-frame ones, with some missing. The sample has 150,000 to 200,000 clones; about 8.1% are singletons. Between the trimmed V and J ends, which lost 2 bases and 7 bases, there was a span of 10 bases. Germline assignment: CDR1 SGHRS and CDR2 YFSETQ. The CDR3 runs to 13 residues. Notes on this clone: Its antigen is not known. Other DNA variants within this sample encode the same CDR3.

This TCR was sampled from a woman between 18 and 29 years old with type 1 diabetes. V usage is TRBV5-1 and J usage is TRBJ2-1, with a weak D call TRBD1 (6 bases). The sample consisted of central memory CD4+ T cells from blood. As DNA, the CDR3 is TGCGCCAGCAGCTTCTGGGGGCGGAATGAGCAGTTCTTC. It yields the protein CASSFWGRNEQFF.